The 4 T cell receptor beta chains presented below share a single source sample, sequenced in a study of shared clonotypes between healthy human individuals (TCRdb year 2020). The library was made by the immunoSEQ multiplex PCR assay. The clones in this table, taken by TCRdb from immuneACCESS, are in-frame only. Not every clone is retained; where verified, under half of the shortfall comes from an unresolved V gene, and the cause of the rest is unknown. Here the sample has under 600,000 clones; more than 95% occur a single time. The ten largest clones represent approximately 0.057% of the sample. Sequenced: naive CD4+ T cells sorted from blood. The cell subset or site label here, explained by the study, means: CD45RA+ positively selected. The receptors stem from a woman aged 30 to 39 in good health.

The V call is TRBV5-5, the J call TRBJ1-4; 9 bases match TRBD1. There are 14 residues in the CDR3. J was trimmed by 6 bases and V by 3 bases; bases with no gene match: 3. Germline CDR1 reads SGHKS; CDR2 reads YYEKEE (reference sequence). CDR3 nucleotides: TGTGCCAGCAGCTGGCGGACAGGGGATGAAAAACTGTTTTTT. Its translation is CASSWRTGDEKLFF.

V and J are TRBV5-1 and TRBJ2-7, with TRBD1 matching 7 bases. The CDR3 sequence is 15 residues long. Per the germline V gene, CDR1 is SGHRS and CDR2 is YFSETQ. Trimming cost V 4 bases and J 5 bases; bases outside gene matches: 12. This chain's CDR3 is CASSLTGQWVDEQYF. CDR3 DNA sequence: TGCGCCAGCAGCCTAACGGGACAGTGGGTCGACGAGCAGTACTTC.

The chain is built from TRBV7-9 and TRBJ2-5; tentative D call: TRBD2 (6 bases). The DNA end is more similar to TRBJ2-7, so the J call may be wrong. The CDR3 extends over 15 amino acids. Germline values: CDR1 SEHNR, CDR2 FQNEAQ (reference sequence). CDR3 sequence (DNA): TGTGCCAGCAGCTTAGGGGAGGCCGTCCCCTACGAGCAGTACTTC. Residues: CASSLGEAVPYEQYF.

CDR3 amino acids: CASSRWRNTEAFF. The DNA for the CDR3 is TGTGCCAGCAGCCGATGGAGGAACACTGAAGCTTTCTTT. J is TRBJ1-1 and V is TRBV6-5; D uncertain. Germline CDR1 reads MNHEY; CDR2 reads SVGAGI. The germline V and J ends were trimmed by 6 bases and 1 base, with 9 bases remaining between them. This CDR3 contains 13 residues.